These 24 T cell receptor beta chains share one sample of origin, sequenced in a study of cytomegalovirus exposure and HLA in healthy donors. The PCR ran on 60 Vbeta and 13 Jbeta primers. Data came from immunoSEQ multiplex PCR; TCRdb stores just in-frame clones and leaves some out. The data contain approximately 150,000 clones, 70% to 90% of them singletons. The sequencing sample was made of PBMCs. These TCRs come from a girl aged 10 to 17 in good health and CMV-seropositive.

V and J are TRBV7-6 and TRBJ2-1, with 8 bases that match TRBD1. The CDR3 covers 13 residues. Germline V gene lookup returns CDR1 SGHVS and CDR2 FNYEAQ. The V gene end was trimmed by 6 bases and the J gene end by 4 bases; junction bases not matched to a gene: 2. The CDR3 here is CASRDRDYNEQFF. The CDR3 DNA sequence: TGTGCCAGCAGGGACAGGGATTACAATGAGCAGTTCTTC.

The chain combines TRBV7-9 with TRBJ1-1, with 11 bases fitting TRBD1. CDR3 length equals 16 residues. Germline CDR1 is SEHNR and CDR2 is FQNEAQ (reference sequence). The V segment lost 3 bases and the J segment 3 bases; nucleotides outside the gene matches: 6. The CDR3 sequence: CASSFGQGAWDTEAFF. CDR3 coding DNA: TGTGCCAGCAGCTTCGGACAGGGGGCTTGGGACACTGAAGCTTTCTTT.

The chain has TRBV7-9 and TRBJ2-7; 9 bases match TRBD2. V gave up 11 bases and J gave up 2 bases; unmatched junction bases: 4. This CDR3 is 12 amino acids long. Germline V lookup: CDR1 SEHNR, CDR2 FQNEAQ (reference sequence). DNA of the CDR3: TGTGCCGTCCTAGCGGGGACCTACGAGCAGTACTTC. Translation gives CAVLAGTYEQYF.

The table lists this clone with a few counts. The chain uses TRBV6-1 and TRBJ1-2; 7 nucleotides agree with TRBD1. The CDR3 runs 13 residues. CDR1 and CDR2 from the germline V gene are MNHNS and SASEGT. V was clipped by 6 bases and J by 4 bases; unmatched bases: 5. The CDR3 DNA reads TGTGCCAGCAGACCAACAGGGGTCTATGGCTACACCTTC. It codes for CASRPTGVYGYTF.

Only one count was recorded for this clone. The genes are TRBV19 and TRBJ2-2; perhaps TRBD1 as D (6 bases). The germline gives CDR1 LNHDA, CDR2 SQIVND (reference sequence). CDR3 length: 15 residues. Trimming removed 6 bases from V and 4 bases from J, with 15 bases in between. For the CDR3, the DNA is TGTGCCAGTAGAGATATGGGGGCCGGCACCGGGGAGCTGTTTTTT. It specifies CASRDMGAGTGELFF.

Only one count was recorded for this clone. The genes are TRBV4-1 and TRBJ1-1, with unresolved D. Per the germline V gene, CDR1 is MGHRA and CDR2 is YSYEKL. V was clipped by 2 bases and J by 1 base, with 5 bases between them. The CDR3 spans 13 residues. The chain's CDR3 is CASSQNSNTEAFF. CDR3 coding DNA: TGCGCCAGCAGCCAAAACTCGAACACTGAAGCTTTCTTT.

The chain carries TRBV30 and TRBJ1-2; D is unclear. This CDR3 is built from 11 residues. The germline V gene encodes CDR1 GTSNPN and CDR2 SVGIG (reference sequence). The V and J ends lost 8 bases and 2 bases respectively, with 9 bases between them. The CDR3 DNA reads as TGTGCCCGGGAACAGAACTATGGCTACACCTTC. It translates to CAREQNYGYTF. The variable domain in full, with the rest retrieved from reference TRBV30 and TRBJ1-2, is SQTIHQWPATLVQPVGSPLSLECTVEGTSNPNLYWYRQAAGRGLQLLFYSVGIGQISSEVPQNLSASRPQDRQFILSSKKLLLSDSGFYLCAREQNYGYTFGSGTRLTVV.

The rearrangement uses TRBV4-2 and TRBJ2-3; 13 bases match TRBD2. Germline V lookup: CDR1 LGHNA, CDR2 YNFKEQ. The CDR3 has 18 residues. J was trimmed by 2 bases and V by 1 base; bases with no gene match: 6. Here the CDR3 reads CASSQATSGGDNTDTQYF. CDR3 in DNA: TGTGCCAGCAGCCAAGCTACTAGCGGGGGGGATAACACAGATACGCAGTATTTT.

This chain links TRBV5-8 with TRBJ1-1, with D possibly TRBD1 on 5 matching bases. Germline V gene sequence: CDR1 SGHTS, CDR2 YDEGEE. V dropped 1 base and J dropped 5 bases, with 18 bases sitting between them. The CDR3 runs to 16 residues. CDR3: CASSLTPLLRGTEAFF. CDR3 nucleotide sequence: TGTGCCAGCAGCTTGACGCCGCTACTCCGGGGGACTGAAGCTTTCTTT.

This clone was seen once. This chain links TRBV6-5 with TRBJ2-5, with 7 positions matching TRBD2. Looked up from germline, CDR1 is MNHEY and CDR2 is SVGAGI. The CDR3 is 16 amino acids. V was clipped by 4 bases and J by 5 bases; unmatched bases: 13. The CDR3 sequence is CASSSQALGGSETQYF. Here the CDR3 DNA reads TGTGCCAGCAGTTCTCAGGCGCTCGGGGGGTCGGAGACCCAGTACTTC.

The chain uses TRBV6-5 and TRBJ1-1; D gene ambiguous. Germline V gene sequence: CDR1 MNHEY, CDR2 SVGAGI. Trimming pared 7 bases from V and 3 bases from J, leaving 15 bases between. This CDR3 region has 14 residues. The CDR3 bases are TGTGCCAGCAACTTCATGGGGAGGTACACTGAAGCTTTCTTT. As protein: CASNFMGRYTEAFF.

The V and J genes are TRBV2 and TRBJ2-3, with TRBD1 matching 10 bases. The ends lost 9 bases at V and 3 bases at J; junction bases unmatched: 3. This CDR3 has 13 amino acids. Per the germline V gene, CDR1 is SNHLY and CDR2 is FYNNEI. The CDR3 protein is CASGQGVTDTQYF. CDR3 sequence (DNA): TGTGCCAGTGGACAGGGGGTGACAGATACGCAGTATTTT.

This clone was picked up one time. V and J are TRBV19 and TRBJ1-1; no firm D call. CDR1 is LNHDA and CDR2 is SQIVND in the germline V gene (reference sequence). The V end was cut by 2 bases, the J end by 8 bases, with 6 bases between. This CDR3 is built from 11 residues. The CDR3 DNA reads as TGTGCCAGTAGTATAAACGGGGAAGCTTTCTTT. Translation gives CASSINGEAFF.

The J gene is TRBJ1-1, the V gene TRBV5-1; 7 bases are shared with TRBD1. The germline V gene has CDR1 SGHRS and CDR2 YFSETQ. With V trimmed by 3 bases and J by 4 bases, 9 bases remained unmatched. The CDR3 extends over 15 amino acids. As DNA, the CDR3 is TGCGCCAGCAGCTCCTGGACAGGAATTCGCACTGAAGCTTTCTTT. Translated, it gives CASSSWTGIRTEAFF.

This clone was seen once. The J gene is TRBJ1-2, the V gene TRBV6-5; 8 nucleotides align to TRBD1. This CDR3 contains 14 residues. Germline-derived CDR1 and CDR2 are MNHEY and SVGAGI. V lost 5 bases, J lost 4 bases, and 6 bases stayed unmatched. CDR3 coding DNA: TGTGCCAGCAGTACAGGGGGTCGTGGCTATGGCTACACCTTC. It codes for CASSTGGRGYGYTF.

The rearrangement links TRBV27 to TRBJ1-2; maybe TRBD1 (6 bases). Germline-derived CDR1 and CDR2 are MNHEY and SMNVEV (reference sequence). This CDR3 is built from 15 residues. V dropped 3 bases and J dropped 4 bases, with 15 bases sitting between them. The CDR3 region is CASSLVGQGFYGYTF. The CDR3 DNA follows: TGTGCCAGCAGTTTGGTGGGCCAGGGGTTCTATGGCTACACCTTC.

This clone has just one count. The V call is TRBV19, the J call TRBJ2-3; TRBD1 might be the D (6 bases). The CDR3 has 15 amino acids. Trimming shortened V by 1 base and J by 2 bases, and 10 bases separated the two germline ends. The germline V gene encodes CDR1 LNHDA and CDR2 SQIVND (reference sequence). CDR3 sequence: CASSIGTAHTDTQYF. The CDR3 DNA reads TGTGCCAGTAGTATAGGGACAGCCCACACAGATACGCAGTATTTT. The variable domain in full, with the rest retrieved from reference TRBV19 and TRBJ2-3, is DGGITQSPKYLFRKEGQNVTLSCEQNLNHDAMYWYRQDPGQGLRLIYYSQIVNDFQKGDIAEGYSVSREKKESFPLTVTSAQKNPTAFYLCASSIGTAHTDTQYFGPGTRLTVL.

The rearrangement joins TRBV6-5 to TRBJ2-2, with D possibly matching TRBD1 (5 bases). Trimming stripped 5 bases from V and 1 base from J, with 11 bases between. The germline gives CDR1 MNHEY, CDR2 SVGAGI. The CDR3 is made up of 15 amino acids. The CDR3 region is CASSTGVGNTGELFF. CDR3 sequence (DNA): TGTGCCAGCAGTACAGGAGTTGGGAACACCGGGGAGCTGTTTTTT.

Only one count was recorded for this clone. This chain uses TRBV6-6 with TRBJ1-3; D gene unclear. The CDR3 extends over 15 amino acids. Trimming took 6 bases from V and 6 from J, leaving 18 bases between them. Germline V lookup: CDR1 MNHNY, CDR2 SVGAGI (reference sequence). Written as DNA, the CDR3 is TGTGCCAGCAGGGTCTCACACATGAAACCAAACACCATATATTTT. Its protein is CASRVSHMKPNTIYF.

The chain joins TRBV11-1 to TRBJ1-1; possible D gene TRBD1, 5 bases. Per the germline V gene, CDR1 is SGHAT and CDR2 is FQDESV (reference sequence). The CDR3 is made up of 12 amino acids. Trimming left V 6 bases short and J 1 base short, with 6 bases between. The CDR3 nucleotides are TGTGCCAGCAGTGACAGGAACACTGAAGCTTTCTTT. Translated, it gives CASSDRNTEAFF.

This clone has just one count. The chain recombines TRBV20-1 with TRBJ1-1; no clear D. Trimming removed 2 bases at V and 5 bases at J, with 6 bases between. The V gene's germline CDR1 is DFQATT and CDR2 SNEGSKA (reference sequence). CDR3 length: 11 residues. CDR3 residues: CSARRSTEAFF. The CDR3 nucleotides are TGCAGTGCTAGAAGGAGTACTGAAGCTTTCTTT.

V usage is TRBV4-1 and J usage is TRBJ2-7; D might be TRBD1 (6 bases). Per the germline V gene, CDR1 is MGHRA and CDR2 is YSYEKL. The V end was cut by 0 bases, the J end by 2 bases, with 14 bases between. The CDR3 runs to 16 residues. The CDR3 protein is CASSQDQDSTTYEQYF. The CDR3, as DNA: TGCGCCAGCAGCCAAGATCAGGACAGCACCACCTACGAGCAGTACTTC.

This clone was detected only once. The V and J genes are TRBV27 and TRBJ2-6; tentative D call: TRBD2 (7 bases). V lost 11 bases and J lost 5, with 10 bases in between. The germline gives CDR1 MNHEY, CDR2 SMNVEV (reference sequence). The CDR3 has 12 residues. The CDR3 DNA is TGTGCCTCGGGGGGCAGGGCCAACGTCCTGACTTTC. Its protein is CASGGRANVLTF.

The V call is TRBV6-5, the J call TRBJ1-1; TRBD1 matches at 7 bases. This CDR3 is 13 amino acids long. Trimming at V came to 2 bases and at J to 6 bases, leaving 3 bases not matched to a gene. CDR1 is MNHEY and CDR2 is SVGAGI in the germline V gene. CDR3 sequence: CASSYNRGAEAFF. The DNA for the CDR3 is TGTGCCAGCAGTTACAACAGGGGCGCTGAAGCTTTCTTT.